This entry is about one T cell receptor beta chain. This CDR3 contains 16 residues. Per the germline V gene, CDR1 is LNHDA and CDR2 is SQIVND (reference sequence). Trimming took 5 bases from V and 0 from J; bases not matched to a gene: 7. Here immunoSEQ multiplex PCR was the method, and the copy in TCRdb shows in-frame clones only, minus some. The repertoire holds roughly 450,000 clones, with 75% to 95% as singletons. This specimen comes from a study of control samples from healthy donors and cancer patients. The V and J genes are TRBV19 and TRBJ2-4, with 7 nucleotides matching TRBD1. This receptor was identified in a man in his forties with head and neck cancer. Sequencing input: PBMCs. The chain's CDR3 is CASSPRDSVAKNIQYF. Here the CDR3 DNA reads TGTGCCAGTAGTCCCCGGGACAGTGTAGCCAAAAACATTCAGTACTTC.